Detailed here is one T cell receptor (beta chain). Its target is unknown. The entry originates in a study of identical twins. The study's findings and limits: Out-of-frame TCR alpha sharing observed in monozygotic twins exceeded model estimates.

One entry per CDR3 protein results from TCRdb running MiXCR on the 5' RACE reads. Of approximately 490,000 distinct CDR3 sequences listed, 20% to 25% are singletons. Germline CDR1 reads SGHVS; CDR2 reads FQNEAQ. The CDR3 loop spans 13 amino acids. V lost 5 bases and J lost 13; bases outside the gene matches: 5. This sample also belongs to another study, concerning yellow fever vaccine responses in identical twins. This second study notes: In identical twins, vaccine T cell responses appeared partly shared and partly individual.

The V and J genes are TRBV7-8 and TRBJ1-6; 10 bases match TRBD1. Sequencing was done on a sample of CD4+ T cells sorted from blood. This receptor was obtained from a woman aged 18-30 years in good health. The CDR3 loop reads CASSPRDRGPLHF. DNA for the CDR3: TGTGCCAGCAGCCCCCGGGACAGGGGCCCCCTCCACTTT.